These 32 T cell receptor beta chains share one sample of origin, sequenced in a study of shared clonotypes between healthy human individuals. Profiling relied on immunoSEQ multiplex PCR, and the TCRdb table lists in-frame clones only, not all of them. The table shows 2.3 million or so clones, with approximately 93% occurring only once. The specimen was naive CD4+ T cells from PBMCs. Subset meaning: CD45RA+ positively selected. These receptors came from a man younger than 35 in good health. Some clones in this sample may be carry-over from other donors' samples.

The chain is built from TRBV25-1 and TRBJ2-5, with TRBD2 identical over 10 bases. This CDR3 is 18 amino acids long. Looked up from germline, CDR1 is MGHDK and CDR2 is SYGVNS. J gave up 4 bases and V 1 base, and 12 bases lay outside the gene matches. The CDR3 DNA is TGTGCCAGCAGTGAATCCCTGACGGCTAGCGGGAGCGGAGAGACCCAGTACTTC. Encoded protein: CASSESLTASGSGETQYF.

The CDR3: CASRNGGGGPASNYGYTF. The CDR3 DNA sequence: TGTGCCAGCAGGAACGGAGGGGGGGGTCCAGCCTCGAACTATGGCTACACCTTC. The chain uses TRBV27 and TRBJ1-2; D may be TRBD1 (6 bases). Germline V lookup: CDR1 MNHEY, CDR2 SMNVEV (reference sequence). This CDR3 has 18 residues. V was cut by 6 bases and J by 2 bases, with 25 bases left in between.

This clone was recorded only once. The V call is TRBV11-1, the J call TRBJ2-7; TRBD1 is a possible D gene (5 bases). CDR1 and CDR2 (germline): SGHAT, FQDESV (reference sequence). The CDR3 covers 14 residues. The V gene lost 5 bases and the J gene lost 2 bases, with 13 bases spanning the gap. CDR3 DNA sequence: TGTGCCAGCAGCGGCGCACAAGGGGCCTACGAGCAGTACTTC. This encodes CASSGAQGAYEQYF.

The V and J genes are TRBV7-2 and TRBJ1-5, with D possibly TRBD1 on 6 matching bases. The V gene's germline CDR1 is SGHTA and CDR2 FQGNSA. This CDR3 comprises 15 residues. With 4 bases removed from V and 4 bases from J, the gap between germline ends came to 14 bases. CDR3 in DNA: TGTGCCAGCAGCTCGAACCGGGGGGCGAATCAGCCCCAGCATTTT. Translated: CASSSNRGANQPQHF.

V and J are TRBV5-1 and TRBJ1-1, with D unclear. Germline CDR1 is SGHRS and CDR2 is YFSETQ. V was clipped by 0 bases and J by 3 bases, with 15 bases between them. This CDR3 has 16 residues. CDR3 protein: CASSLAGNLGDTEAFF. The CDR3, as DNA: TGCGCCAGCAGCTTGGCCGGGAACCTAGGAGACACTGAAGCTTTCTTT.

This chain joins TRBV7-3 and TRBJ1-1, with D possibly matching TRBD1 (6 bases). The CDR3 extends over 13 amino acids. The germline V gene encodes CDR1 SGHTA and CDR2 FQGTGA. Trimming removed 5 bases from V and 1 base from J, with 8 bases in between. In DNA, the CDR3 is TGTGCCAGCAGCGGGGGGCGGAACACTGAAGCTTTCTTT. Its protein product is CASSGGRNTEAFF.

The V gene is TRBV4-2, the J gene TRBJ2-7; D may correspond to TRBD1 or TRBD2 (5 bases each). The V end lost 1 base, the J end lost 3 bases, and 13 bases lay between the germline ends. Germline CDR1 LGHNA, CDR2 YNFKEQ. The CDR3 is 15 amino acids. Written as DNA, the CDR3 is TGTGCCAGCAGCCAAGGGCAGGGAGCTTTCTACGAGCAGTACTTC. It is translated as CASSQGQGAFYEQYF.

The chain combines TRBV6-6 with TRBJ2-7, with D maybe TRBD2 (5 bases). Germline loops: CDR1 MNHNY, CDR2 SVGAGI (reference sequence). Trimming took off 6 bases at V and 3 bases at J, with 15 bases between the two ends. The CDR3 consists of 14 residues. Written as DNA, the CDR3 is TGTGCCAGCAGGGGTGTCGGGATTTACTACGAGCAGTACTTC. Amino acids: CASRGVGIYYEQYF.

The chain uses TRBV28 and TRBJ2-3; D is uncertain. The CDR3 runs to 13 residues. Germline loops: CDR1 MDHEN, CDR2 SYDVKM. Trimming took 8 bases from V and 3 from J, leaving 12 bases between them. CDR3 amino acids: CASDTGRTDTQYF. CDR3 nucleotides: TGTGCCAGCGATACCGGACGGACAGATACGCAGTATTTT.

This clone has just one count. Other DNA variants within this sample encode the same CDR3. The chain combines TRBV20-1 with TRBJ1-4; D ambiguous. This CDR3 region has 10 residues. The V gene lost 6 bases and the J gene lost 8 bases, with 7 bases spanning the gap. Germline CDR1 DFQATT, CDR2 SNEGSKA (reference sequence). CDR3 region: CSARGEKLFF. CDR3 sequence (DNA): TGCAGTGCCCGTGGGGAAAAACTGTTTTTT.

The rearrangement joins TRBV19 to TRBJ2-7, with D perhaps given as TRBD1 or TRBD2 (5 bases each). The CDR3 consists of 15 residues. CDR1 and CDR2 (germline): LNHDA, SQIVND (reference sequence). Trimming cost V 4 bases and J 2 bases, with 15 bases left between them. The CDR3 protein is CASSKTGPLPYEQYF. The CDR3 coding sequence is TGTGCCAGTAGTAAGACGGGACCGCTACCCTACGAGCAGTACTTC.

The CDR3 protein is CASSPLGPTGTSSGNTIYF. The CDR3 DNA reads as TGTGCCAGCTCACCACTGGGACCGACCGGAACAAGCTCTGGAAACACCATATATTTT. The chain couples TRBV18 to TRBJ1-3; possibly TRBD1 for D (5 bases). The CDR3 length is 19 residues. Trimming shortened V by 1 base and J by 0 bases, and 19 bases separated the two germline ends. Germline-derived CDR1 and CDR2 are KGHSH and LQKENI.

This chain joins TRBV6-5 and TRBJ2-7; D might be TRBD1 (7 bases). Per the germline V gene, CDR1 is MNHEY and CDR2 is SVGAGI. Trimming stripped 2 bases from V and 6 bases from J, with 11 bases between. The CDR3 is 13 amino acids. CDR3 in amino acids: CASSYRQGGEQYF. The CDR3 bases are TGTGCCAGCAGTTACAGACAGGGAGGCGAGCAGTACTTC.

A word on this clone: The sample holds other DNA sequences that translate to the same CDR3. The chain joins TRBV30 to TRBJ2-4, with TRBD1 as a possible D gene (6 bases). V dropped 4 bases and J dropped 5 bases, with 6 bases sitting between them. Germline V gene data show CDR1 as GTSNPN and CDR2 as SVGIG (reference sequence). CDR3 length: 11 amino acids. Here the CDR3 reads CAWTGENIQYF. CDR3 nucleotide sequence: TGTGCCTGGACAGGGGAAAACATTCAGTACTTC.

The chain links TRBV7-2 to TRBJ2-1; no reliable D call. V lost 7 bases and J 7 bases, leaving 20 bases between the germline ends. Germline CDR1 reads SGHTA; CDR2 reads FQGNSA. The CDR3 runs to 15 residues. The CDR3 sequence is CASTFAVAAANEQFF. Here the CDR3 DNA reads TGTGCCAGCACCTTCGCGGTGGCGGCGGCAAATGAGCAGTTCTTC. Complete variable domain (other parts from reference TRBV7-2 and TRBJ2-1): GAGVSQSPSNKVTEKGKDVELRCDPISGHTALYWYRQSLGQGLEFLIYFQGNSAPDKSGLPSDRFSAERTGGSVSTLTIQRTQQEDSAVYLCASTFAVAAANEQFFGPGTRLTVL.

The rearrangement joins TRBV28 to TRBJ2-5; D might be TRBD2 (6 bases). V was pared by 7 bases and J by 5 bases, with 17 bases between. This CDR3 region has 14 residues. Per the germline V gene, CDR1 is MDHEN and CDR2 is SYDVKM. The CDR3 nucleotides read TGTGCCAGCACCCTCAATCGACGGGGGGAGACCCAGTACTTC. This encodes CASTLNRRGETQYF.

The V and J genes are TRBV5-4 and TRBJ2-3; 9 positions match TRBD2. This CDR3 is 16 amino acids long. In germline, CDR1 is SGHNT, CDR2 YYREEE (reference sequence). V lost 0 bases and J lost 2; bases outside the gene matches: 4. The CDR3 region is CASSLAVAGDTDTQYF. CDR3 coding DNA: TGTGCCAGCAGCTTGGCAGTAGCGGGAGACACAGATACGCAGTATTTT.

V gene TRBV6-1 combines with J gene TRBJ2-7; 8 bases agree with TRBD1. V lost 6 bases and J lost 5; bases outside the gene matches: 9. Per germline, CDR1 MNHNS and CDR2 SASEGT. The CDR3 length is 14 residues. CDR3 coding DNA: TGTGCCAGCAGGGGACGACAGGGGAGAGACGAGCAGTACTTC. Translated: CASRGRQGRDEQYF.

The CDR3 loop is CASSWGLAVNNEQFF. CDR3 in DNA: TGTGCCAGCAGCTGGGGACTAGCGGTTAACAATGAGCAGTTCTTC. The rearrangement uses TRBV5-8 and TRBJ2-1, with 11 bases fitting TRBD2. This CDR3 contains 15 residues. Germline-derived CDR1 and CDR2 are SGHTS and YDEGEE. The trim removed 3 bases at V and 5 bases at J, leaving 4 bases unmatched.

As for this clone: In the same sample, other DNA sequences code for this CDR3. CDR3 in DNA: TGTGCCAGCAGTCGAAGCACAGATACGCAGTATTTT. Protein: CASSRSTDTQYF. The chain uses TRBV4-2 and TRBJ2-3; D unclear. With 6 bases removed from V and 0 bases from J, the gap between germline ends came to 4 bases. The germline V gene encodes CDR1 LGHNA and CDR2 YNFKEQ. The CDR3 runs to 12 residues.

The rearrangement joins TRBV6-6 to TRBJ2-7, with 7 bases matching TRBD1. Trimming cost V 4 bases and J 3 bases; bases outside gene matches: 9. The CDR3 loop spans 15 amino acids. CDR1 MNHNY and CDR2 SVGAGI come from the germline V gene (reference sequence). CDR3 DNA sequence: TGTGCCAGCAGTTCCGATTGGGACAGCTACTACGAGCAGTACTTC. It is translated as CASSSDWDSYYEQYF.

As concerns this clone: Other DNA sequences in the same sample also yield this CDR3. The CDR3 nucleotides read TGTGCCAGCAGCGTAAGTCAGGGAGAGACCCAGTACTTC. Translated: CASSVSQGETQYF. The rearrangement links TRBV9 to TRBJ2-5; TRBD1 is a possible D gene (5 bases). Germline V gene sequence: CDR1 SGDLS, CDR2 YYNGEE. This CDR3 is built from 13 residues. Between the trimmed V and J ends, which lost 1 base and 4 bases, there was a span of 8 bases.

This clone was counted a single time. The chain joins TRBV5-1 to TRBJ2-7; TRBD1 matches at 9 bases. After removal of 4 bases from V and 2 bases from J, the junction contained 7 bases not matched to a gene. Germline V gives CDR1 SGHRS, CDR2 YFSETQ. The CDR3 extends over 15 amino acids. Here the CDR3 reads CASSPGQGIAYEQYF. The CDR3 DNA sequence: TGCGCCAGCAGCCCCGGACAGGGGATCGCCTACGAGCAGTACTTC.

In its sample, this clone was seen once. The chain joins TRBV7-2 to TRBJ1-2, with a weak D call TRBD1 (6 bases). Germline V gene sequence: CDR1 SGHTA, CDR2 FQGNSA. Trimming took off 5 bases at V and 7 bases at J, with 17 bases between the two ends. The CDR3 runs 14 residues. The CDR3 loop reads CASSQQGSFSGYTF. CDR3 DNA sequence: TGTGCCAGCAGCCAACAGGGATCGTTTAGTGGCTACACCTTC.

This chain links TRBV27 with TRBJ2-1; D ambiguous. This CDR3 spans 18 amino acids. Germline V gene sequence: CDR1 MNHEY, CDR2 SMNVEV (reference sequence). V was shortened by 3 bases and J by 0 bases, with 18 bases between the two germline ends. The CDR3 region has the DNA TGTGCCAGCAGTTTTTGGCCCGTTCCGATCCGCTCCTACAATGAGCAGTTCTTC. It is translated as CASSFWPVPIRSYNEQFF.

DNA of the CDR3: TGTGCCAGCAGCTTCTCCAGACCCCATGGGGGCGGAGGGGGCAATGAGCAGTTCTTC. Its protein product is CASSFSRPHGGGGGNEQFF. This chain connects TRBV5-4 to TRBJ2-1, with D possibly being TRBD1 or TRBD2 (6 bases each). CDR3 length: 19 amino acids. V lost 2 bases and J lost 6, with 27 bases in between. Germline CDR1 and CDR2: SGHNT and YYREEE (reference sequence).

The chain links TRBV5-1 to TRBJ2-3; D is unresolved. Trimming pared 0 bases from V and 3 bases from J, leaving 8 bases between. Germline V gene sequence: CDR1 SGHRS, CDR2 YFSETQ. This CDR3 region has 14 residues. This chain's CDR3 is CASSLVVATDTQYF. The CDR3 nucleotides read TGCGCCAGCAGCTTGGTGGTAGCAACAGATACGCAGTATTTT.

This chain joins TRBV28 and TRBJ1-1; D remains ambiguous. Germline CDR1 MDHEN, CDR2 SYDVKM. The V gene lost 7 bases and the J gene lost 2 bases, with 11 bases spanning the gap. The CDR3 covers 13 residues. The DNA for the CDR3 is TGTGCCAGCACCTCCGCGGAAAACACTGAAGCTTTCTTT. It encodes CASTSAENTEAFF. The variable domain in full, completed from reference TRBV28 and TRBJ1-1, reads DVKVTQSSRYLVKRTGEKVFLECVQDMDHENMFWYRQDPGLGLRLIYFSYDVKMKEKGDIPEGYSVSREKKERFSLILESASTNQTSMYLCASTSAENTEAFFGQGTRLTVV.

This chain joins TRBV19 and TRBJ2-2; either TRBD1 or TRBD2 may fit D (7 bases each). The CDR3 sequence is 16 residues long. The V end was cut by 3 bases, the J end by 7 bases, with 18 bases between. Germline V CDR1 and CDR2: LNHDA, SQIVND (reference sequence). The DNA of the CDR3 is TGTGCCAGTAGTATCTGGGCGACAGGGAGGGACGGGGAGCTGTTTTTT. Protein product: CASSIWATGRDGELFF.

The CDR3 spells CASTLAGGPSDTQYF. DNA for the CDR3: TGCGCCAGCACCCTAGCGGGAGGGCCTTCAGATACGCAGTATTTT. The chain combines TRBV5-1 with TRBJ2-3, with 12 bases matching TRBD2. This CDR3 spans 15 amino acids. V shed 6 bases and J 4 bases; nucleotides not matched to a gene: 6. Germline CDR1 SGHRS, CDR2 YFSETQ. The full variable domain, its missing parts supplied by reference TRBV5-1 and TRBJ2-3, is KAGVTQTPRYLIKTRGQQVTLSCSPISGHRSVSWYQQTPGQGLQFLFEYFSETQRNKGNFPGRFSGRQFSNSRSEMNVSTLELGDSALYLCASTLAGGPSDTQYFGPGTRLTVL.

This rearrangement joins TRBV25-1 to TRBJ2-7, with D perhaps being TRBD1 or TRBD2 (5 bases each). CDR3 size: 15 residues. Germline CDR1 reads MGHDK; CDR2 reads SYGVNS. V lost 6 bases to trimming and J lost 0 bases, with 15 bases between them. CDR3 amino acids: CASSGTRGLSYEQYF. CDR3 sequence (DNA): TGTGCCAGCAGCGGCACCCGGGGCCTCTCCTACGAGCAGTACTTC.

This chain connects TRBV28 to TRBJ2-7; D is perhaps TRBD2 (6 bases). This CDR3 comprises 14 residues. Trimming removed 5 bases from V and 5 bases from J, with 16 bases in between. CDR1 and CDR2 from the germline V gene are MDHEN and SYDVKM. The CDR3 DNA reads as TGTGCCAGCAGTACCACTAGGGAGGTCCACGAGCAGTACTTC. This encodes CASSTTREVHEQYF.